Listed below are T cell receptor beta chains from one sample, sequenced in a study of blood T cell repertoires in COVID-19. Some clones are missing from TCRdb's copy, which holds only in-frame ones; the method was immunoSEQ multiplex PCR. The top ten hold over 15% of the sample, which has roughly 130,000 clones, approximately 80% seen once. The sequencing sample was made of peripheral blood. The receptors derive from a woman aged 45-59 years with acute or convalescent COVID-19. Both conserved end residues are part of each CDR3. The order of the fields is CDR3 DNA, CDR3 protein, J gene, D gene, V gene, clone size. The D gene is left open where the match is weak. For some rows the clone size is stated as once, few or many, or as a class when expanded; others skip it.

CDR3nt: TGTGCCATCAGGGACGACAGGACGGGCTCCTATAATTCACCCCTCCACTTT
CDR3aa: CAIRDDRTGSYNSPLHF
j_gene: TRBJ1-6
d_gene: NA
v_gene: TRBV10-3
abundance: NA

CDR3nt: TGTGCCAGTATACCCGGGACTCACACTGAAGCTTTCTTT
CDR3aa: CASIPGTHTEAFF
j_gene: TRBJ1-1
d_gene: NA
v_gene: TRBV19
abundance: NA

CDR3nt: TGTGCCAGCAGCTTCGGGAGTTCAGCGGGAAACACCATATATTTT
CDR3aa: CASSFGSSAGNTIYF
j_gene: TRBJ1-3
d_gene: NA
v_gene: TRBV11-2
abundance: once

CDR3nt: TGTGCCAGTAGTTTCGGTGGGGGGGACTCACCCCTCCACTTT
CDR3aa: CASSFGGGDSPLHF
j_gene: TRBJ1-6
d_gene: NA
v_gene: TRBV19
abundance: NA

CDR3nt: TGTGCCACTTTTAAACCAGGTTCGTCTGGAAACACCATATATTTT
CDR3aa: CATFKPGSSGNTIYF
j_gene: TRBJ1-3
d_gene: NA
v_gene: TRBV6-6
abundance: NA

CDR3nt: TGTGCCACCAGTGATTCGAGTCGGCCCCAGCATTTT
CDR3aa: CATSDSSRPQHF
j_gene: TRBJ1-5
d_gene: NA
v_gene: TRBV24-1
abundance: NA

CDR3nt: TGTGCCAGCAGTTACTCGCCAGCTGCAGGAGGAACTGAAGCTTTCTTT
CDR3aa: CASSYSPAAGGTEAFF
j_gene: TRBJ1-1
d_gene: NA
v_gene: TRBV6-6
abundance: NA

CDR3nt: TGTGCCAGCAGCCAAGAGCTAGCGGGGCACACAGATACGCAGTATTTT
CDR3aa: CASSQELAGHTDTQYF
j_gene: TRBJ2-3
d_gene: TRBD2
v_gene: TRBV14
abundance: NA

CDR3nt: TGCGCCAGCAGCTTGGGGCCCGGGGGTAGGGACGAGCAGTACTTC
CDR3aa: CASSLGPGGRDEQYF
j_gene: TRBJ2-7
d_gene: NA
v_gene: TRBV5-1
abundance: NA

CDR3nt: TGCGCCAGCAGCCAGGTTATAGGGGGAACTGGGGCCAACGTCCTGACTTTC
CDR3aa: CASSQVIGGTGANVLTF
j_gene: TRBJ2-6
d_gene: NA
v_gene: TRBV4-1
abundance: few

CDR3nt: TGTGCCAGCAGCTTAGGAGGATCCAATGAGCAGTTCTTC
CDR3aa: CASSLGGSNEQFF
j_gene: TRBJ2-1
d_gene: NA
v_gene: TRBV11-2
abundance: NA

CDR3nt: TGTGCCAGCAGTCAAAACCCGGGACTAGCGGGGGGGAGCACAGATACGCAGTATTTT
CDR3aa: CASSQNPGLAGGSTDTQYF
j_gene: TRBJ2-3
d_gene: TRBD2
v_gene: TRBV27
abundance: NA

CDR3nt: TGTGCCAGCAGTCCCGCGGGTGGCAATCAGCCCCAGCATTTT
CDR3aa: CASSPAGGNQPQHF
j_gene: TRBJ1-5
d_gene: NA
v_gene: TRBV6-5
abundance: NA

CDR3nt: TGTGCCAGCAGCCGGGGACAGAGCGAGTATGGCTACACCTTC
CDR3aa: CASSRGQSEYGYTF
j_gene: TRBJ1-2
d_gene: TRBD1
v_gene: TRBV7-2
abundance: NA

CDR3nt: TGTGCCAGCAGCTTAGGGGCAGGCTCCTATGGCTACACCTTC
CDR3aa: CASSLGAGSYGYTF
j_gene: TRBJ1-2
d_gene: NA
v_gene: TRBV7-9
abundance: NA

CDR3nt: TGTGCCAGCAGCCAAGACGTTGGAGGGGTGGCTTTCTTT
CDR3aa: CASSQDVGGVAFF
j_gene: TRBJ1-1
d_gene: NA
v_gene: TRBV14
abundance: NA

CDR3nt: TGTGCCAGCAGAATAGCGGGGAGCTCCTACAATGAGCAGTTCTTC
CDR3aa: CASRIAGSSYNEQFF
j_gene: TRBJ2-1
d_gene: TRBD2
v_gene: TRBV27
abundance: NA

CDR3nt: TGTGCCAGCAGCCCCGTTGGCAAGTCTAACTATGGCTACACCTTC
CDR3aa: CASSPVGKSNYGYTF
j_gene: TRBJ1-2
d_gene: NA
v_gene: TRBV14
abundance: NA

CDR3nt: TGTGCCAGCAGTCCACTCGCAGGGACAGGGCGGAACGAGCAGTACTTC
CDR3aa: CASSPLAGTGRNEQYF
j_gene: TRBJ2-7
d_gene: TRBD1
v_gene: TRBV6-2/TRBV6-3
abundance: NA

CDR3nt: TGTGCCACCAGCAGAGACAGGGGCTATGGCTACACCTTC
CDR3aa: CATSRDRGYGYTF
j_gene: TRBJ1-2
d_gene: NA
v_gene: TRBV15
abundance: NA

CDR3nt: TGTGCCAGCAGCCCAGCGGGGACGCAAGAGACCCAGTACTTC
CDR3aa: CASSPAGTQETQYF
j_gene: TRBJ2-5
d_gene: TRBD2
v_gene: TRBV9
abundance: NA

CDR3nt: TGTGCCAGCAGTGACGTCTATAATTCACCCCTCCACTTT
CDR3aa: CASSDVYNSPLHF
j_gene: TRBJ1-6
d_gene: NA
v_gene: TRBV2
abundance: NA

CDR3nt: TGTGCCAGCAGCAACACGAGGGATACGCAGTATTTT
CDR3aa: CASSNTRDTQYF
j_gene: TRBJ2-3
d_gene: NA
v_gene: TRBV6-6
abundance: NA

CDR3nt: TGTGCCAGCAGCCAAAATGGGAGAAATGAGCAGTTCTTC
CDR3aa: CASSQNGRNEQFF
j_gene: TRBJ2-1
d_gene: NA
v_gene: TRBV3-1/TRBV3-2
abundance: NA

CDR3nt: TGTGCCAGCAGTCGAGGGACAGGGGGCTCCTACGAGCAGTACTTC
CDR3aa: CASSRGTGGSYEQYF
j_gene: TRBJ2-7
d_gene: TRBD1
v_gene: TRBV3-1/TRBV3-2
abundance: NA

CDR3nt: TGTGCCAGCAGTTACAACCGACAGGGGAATGGCTACACCTTC
CDR3aa: CASSYNRQGNGYTF
j_gene: TRBJ1-2
d_gene: TRBD1
v_gene: TRBV6-5
abundance: NA

CDR3nt: TGCGCCAGCAGCCAATCCAGTCCGGGACAACTGAATTTT
CDR3aa: CASSQSSPGQLNF
j_gene: TRBJ1-3
d_gene: NA
v_gene: TRBV4-1
abundance: NA

CDR3nt: TGCGCCAGCAGCTTGGGGACTCTGGACACTGAAGCTTTCTTT
CDR3aa: CASSLGTLDTEAFF
j_gene: TRBJ1-1
d_gene: NA
v_gene: TRBV5-1
abundance: NA

CDR3nt: TGTGCCAGCAGCGTAGGTTTAGGGCGGGCCGGGGAGCTGTTTTTT
CDR3aa: CASSVGLGRAGELFF
j_gene: TRBJ2-2
d_gene: NA
v_gene: TRBV9
abundance: NA

CDR3nt: TGCGCCAGCAGCCAAGGGCAGGGTACCACTGAAGCTTTCTTT
CDR3aa: CASSQGQGTTEAFF
j_gene: TRBJ1-1
d_gene: NA
v_gene: TRBV4-1
abundance: few

CDR3nt: TGTGCCAGCTCAACAGAATCGACAGGAGCGGCTTTCTTT
CDR3aa: CASSTESTGAAFF
j_gene: TRBJ1-1
d_gene: NA
v_gene: TRBV18
abundance: NA

CDR3nt: TGTGCCAGCAGCTTGGGCTCGGGACAGTATGGCTACACCTTC
CDR3aa: CASSLGSGQYGYTF
j_gene: TRBJ1-2
d_gene: TRBD1
v_gene: TRBV5-6
abundance: once

CDR3nt: TGTGCCATCAGTGAGTCGAATGGGCAGTCCTATGGCTACACCTTC
CDR3aa: CAISESNGQSYGYTF
j_gene: TRBJ1-2
d_gene: NA
v_gene: TRBV10-3
abundance: NA

CDR3nt: TGTGCCTGGACCGCCGAATGGGGGCTGGGTAAGGGTGAGCAGTTCTTC
CDR3aa: CAWTAEWGLGKGEQFF
j_gene: TRBJ2-1
d_gene: NA
v_gene: TRBV30
abundance: NA

CDR3nt: TGTGCCAGCAGCTTTTCGGGGGGCACAGGCAATGAGCAGTTCTTC
CDR3aa: CASSFSGGTGNEQFF
j_gene: TRBJ2-1
d_gene: NA
v_gene: TRBV7-9
abundance: NA

CDR3nt: TGCGCCAGCAGTGAGGGTCTCGTTAATTCACCCCTCCACTTT
CDR3aa: CASSEGLVNSPLHF
j_gene: TRBJ1-6
d_gene: NA
v_gene: TRBV5-1
abundance: NA

CDR3nt: TGCAGCGTAGTACAGGGGTATGGCTACACCTTC
CDR3aa: CSVVQGYGYTF
j_gene: TRBJ1-2
d_gene: TRBD1
v_gene: TRBV29-1
abundance: NA

CDR3nt: TGTGCCAGCAGCTTAGGCCCCGGAGGTCTCACAGATACGCAGTATTTT
CDR3aa: CASSLGPGGLTDTQYF
j_gene: TRBJ2-3
d_gene: NA
v_gene: TRBV7-2
abundance: NA

CDR3nt: TGTGCCAGCAGTGAAAAGGGACTAGCCTACAATGAGCAGTTCTTC
CDR3aa: CASSEKGLAYNEQFF
j_gene: TRBJ2-1
d_gene: TRBD2
v_gene: TRBV2
abundance: NA

CDR3nt: TGCGCCAGCAGGGGACAGGGCACCTACAATGAGCAGTTCTTC
CDR3aa: CASRGQGTYNEQFF
j_gene: TRBJ2-1
d_gene: TRBD1
v_gene: TRBV10-2
abundance: NA

CDR3nt: TGTGCCAGCAGGAAGTCGGGGACAGGGAACACTGAAGCTTTCTTT
CDR3aa: CASRKSGTGNTEAFF
j_gene: TRBJ1-1
d_gene: TRBD1
v_gene: TRBV2
abundance: NA

CDR3nt: TGTGCCAGCGTGGACAGGGTAGGCGGCAATCAGCCCCAGCATTTT
CDR3aa: CASVDRVGGNQPQHF
j_gene: TRBJ1-5
d_gene: TRBD1
v_gene: TRBV2
abundance: NA

CDR3nt: TGTGCCAGCAGCCAACTTCTCGGGACTAGCGGGGGGGGCAGCTCCTACAATGAGCAGTTCTTC
CDR3aa: CASSQLLGTSGGGSSYNEQFF
j_gene: TRBJ2-1
d_gene: TRBD2
v_gene: TRBV3-1/TRBV3-2
abundance: NA

CDR3nt: TGTGCCAGCAGTTACTCGACTCGGTTGAACTATGGCTACACCTTC
CDR3aa: CASSYSTRLNYGYTF
j_gene: TRBJ1-2
d_gene: NA
v_gene: TRBV6-5
abundance: NA

CDR3nt: TGCGCCAGCAGCTTGGCTTCGACGGGCGAGCAGTACTTC
CDR3aa: CASSLASTGEQYF
j_gene: TRBJ2-7
d_gene: NA
v_gene: TRBV5-1
abundance: NA

CDR3nt: TGTGCCACCAGTGATACCCAACGCAGTGAAAAACTGTTTTTT
CDR3aa: CATSDTQRSEKLFF
j_gene: TRBJ1-4
d_gene: NA
v_gene: TRBV24-1
abundance: NA

CDR3nt: TGTGCCAGTAGTATAGTCTCGCGGGGGGGCCCAGATACGCAGTATTTT
CDR3aa: CASSIVSRGGPDTQYF
j_gene: TRBJ2-3
d_gene: TRBD2
v_gene: TRBV19
abundance: NA

CDR3nt: TGCAGCGTTGTAAGACTTAGCGGGGGGGCTTTAACCTCAGATACGCAGTATTTT
CDR3aa: CSVVRLSGGALTSDTQYF
j_gene: TRBJ2-3
d_gene: TRBD2
v_gene: TRBV29-1
abundance: NA

CDR3nt: TGTGCCAGCAGCCTCGGACAGGGGAGGACTGGGGCCAACGTCCTGACTTTC
CDR3aa: CASSLGQGRTGANVLTF
j_gene: TRBJ2-6
d_gene: TRBD1
v_gene: TRBV5-4
abundance: NA

CDR3nt: TGTGCCAGCAGCTTAGCGGCGGGGGATTACACAGATACGCAGTATTTT
CDR3aa: CASSLAAGDYTDTQYF
j_gene: TRBJ2-3
d_gene: TRBD2
v_gene: TRBV7-9
abundance: NA